These 2 T cell receptor beta chains were sequenced from one sample in a study of regulatory T cells in long-lasting Graves disease. Construction of the TCR beta libraries employed iRepertoire HTBI primers in conjunction with Arm-PCR of CDR3 regions. TCRdb processed the multiplex PCR reads anew with MiXCR; each CDR3 protein has one entry. In the table there are about 470,000 distinct CDR3 sequences, around 21% of which are singletons. Time point reported: persistent/refractory GD, antithyroid drugs over 5 years with positive TRAb. With RNA extracted from PBMCs as input, the TCR library was made. The sample consisted of peripheral blood mononuclear cells (PBMCs), taken when the disease was refractory, from a patient treated with antithyroid drugs. The source of these receptors is a female donor with Graves disease.

Many counts were recorded for this clonotype. The rearrangement joins TRBV24-1 to TRBJ2-6; 8 bases are a match to TRBD1. V lost 4 bases, J lost 3 bases, and 7 bases stayed unmatched. This CDR3 has 17 amino acids. Germline V gene sequence: CDR1 KGHDR, CDR2 SFDVKD. DNA for the CDR3: TGTGCCACCAGTGACCCGGGACAGGCTGGTGGGGCCAACGTCCTGACTTTC. Residues: CATSDPGQAGGANVLTF.

The V call is TRBV20-1, the J call TRBJ2-2; 10 positions match TRBD2. The germline CDR1 and CDR2 sequences are DFQATT and SNEGSKA (reference sequence). V lost 0 bases, J lost 5 bases, and 6 bases stayed unmatched. CDR3 length: 16 amino acids. DNA of the CDR3: TGCAGTGCTAGAGATACTAGCGGGAATGGTACCGGGGAGCTGTTTTTT. Translating it yields CSARDTSGNGTGELFF.